This entry lists 15 T cell receptor beta chains sequenced from one sample in a study of blood T cell repertoires in COVID-19 (dated by TCRdb to the early 2020s). The protocol used for the library was the immunoSEQ multiplex PCR assay. TCRdb retrieved this table from immuneACCESS and kept in-frame rearrangements only. Not all clones are present; in checked studies, unresolved V genes account for under half, and no reason is known for the remainder. This sample gives 250,000 to 350,000 clones in total; 65% to 85% of them show up just once. Roughly 1.6% of the sample belongs to the ten largest clones. The specimen sequenced was peripheral blood. The receptor source for this set is a human donor with COVID-19, enrolled during active disease. The donor label of this sample is uncertain.

This clone appeared a single time. The rearrangement uses TRBV24-1 and TRBJ2-5; 10 bases map to TRBD2. This CDR3 has 16 amino acids. After removal of 0 bases from V and 5 bases from J, the junction contained 5 bases not matched to a gene. CDR1 and CDR2 from the germline V gene are KGHDR and SFDVKD. CDR3 sequence: CATSDLGLADRETQYF. In DNA form, the CDR3 reads TGTGCCACCAGTGATTTGGGACTAGCGGATCGCGAGACCCAGTACTTC.

The rearrangement uses TRBV30 and TRBJ2-3; a weak D match, TRBD2 (5 bases). Trimming took 0 bases from V and 0 from J, leaving 7 bases between them. The CDR3 sequence is 14 residues long. The germline V gene has CDR1 GTSNPN and CDR2 SVGIG (reference sequence). The CDR3 sequence: CAWSVLGSTDTQYF. For the CDR3, the DNA is TGTGCCTGGAGTGTACTAGGGAGCACAGATACGCAGTATTTT. The entire variable domain, with the rest obtained from reference TRBV30 and TRBJ2-3, is as follows: SQTIHQWPATLVQPVGSPLSLECTVEGTSNPNLYWYRQAAGRGLQLLFYSVGIGQISSEVPQNLSASRPQDRQFILSSKKLLLSDSGFYLCAWSVLGSTDTQYFGPGTRLTVL.

This chain connects TRBV13 to TRBJ2-7; D might be TRBD1 (6 bases). This CDR3 is built from 14 residues. The V gene's germline CDR1 is PRHDT and CDR2 FYEKMQ (reference sequence). V was shortened by 4 bases and J by 7 bases, with 17 bases between the two germline ends. CDR3 residues: CASSSDRRVGEQYF. As DNA, the CDR3 is TGTGCCAGCAGCTCCGACAGGAGAGTGGGGGAGCAGTACTTC.

The chain employs TRBV6-5 and TRBJ2-3, with 9 nucleotides matching TRBD2. The V gene's germline CDR1 is MNHEY and CDR2 SVGAGI. The J segment lost 6 bases and the V segment lost 4 bases, leaving 8 bases of the junction unmatched. This CDR3 region has 15 residues. The CDR3 bases are TGTGCCAGCAGTTTGGCGGGAGGGCCCGGGGATACGCAGTATTTT. It specifies CASSLAGGPGDTQYF.

The chain links TRBV7-3 to TRBJ1-2; D might be TRBD1 (6 bases). V shed 4 bases and J shed 5 bases, with 14 bases lying between them. This CDR3 has 14 amino acids. The germline V gene encodes CDR1 SGHTA and CDR2 FQGTGA. The CDR3 sequence: CASSSTGQTYGYTF. Written as DNA, the CDR3 is TGTGCCAGCAGCTCAACCGGACAGACTTATGGCTACACCTTC.

The V gene is TRBV9, the J gene TRBJ1-1; D not resolved. V lost 0 bases and J lost 3, with 9 bases in between. The germline V gene has CDR1 SGDLS and CDR2 YYNGEE. The CDR3 has 14 residues. The CDR3 loop is CASSVGAGHTEAFF. The CDR3 DNA is TGTGCCAGCAGCGTAGGGGCAGGTCACACTGAAGCTTTCTTT.

In its sample, this clone was seen once. The genes are TRBV7-3 and TRBJ1-1; D is undetermined. The CDR3 has 13 amino acids. V dropped 2 bases and J dropped 1 base, with 5 bases sitting between them. The germline gives CDR1 SGHTA, CDR2 FQGTGA. The DNA for the CDR3 is TGTGCCAGCAGCTTACTAGGGAACACTGAAGCTTTCTTT. It specifies CASSLLGNTEAFF.

This clone was counted a few times. The chain uses TRBV28 and TRBJ2-2, with D perhaps TRBD2 (6 bases). The V end lost 3 bases, the J end lost 2 bases, and 10 bases lay between the germline ends. From germline, CDR1 is MDHEN and CDR2 SYDVKM. CDR3 length: 15 amino acids. This chain's CDR3 is CASSLGLFNTGELFF. The CDR3 DNA follows: TGTGCCAGCAGTTTGGGACTGTTTAACACCGGGGAGCTGTTTTTT.

The rearrangement uses TRBV7-9 and TRBJ2-2; D is possibly TRBD2 (5 bases). Between the trimmed V and J ends, which lost 3 bases and 2 bases, there was a span of 7 bases. The CDR3 is 14 amino acids. Looked up from germline, CDR1 is SEHNR and CDR2 is FQNEAQ (reference sequence). CDR3 in amino acids: CASSLRANTGELFF. The CDR3 DNA follows: TGTGCCAGCAGCTTGAGGGCTAACACCGGGGAGCTGTTTTTT.

This chain connects TRBV3-1 (or the pseudogene TRBV3-2) to TRBJ1-1; 11 bases are shared with TRBD1. There are 16 residues in the CDR3. Trimming cost V 1 base and J 1 base; bases outside gene matches: 2. Germline values: CDR1 LGHDT, CDR2 YNNKEL (reference sequence). CDR3 bases: TGTGCCAGCAGCCAAGGGACAGGGGGCAGGAACACTGAAGCTTTCTTT. This encodes CASSQGTGGRNTEAFF.

This chain uses TRBV30 with TRBJ2-1; a possible D gene is TRBD1 (5 bases). The V gene's germline CDR1 is GTSNPN and CDR2 SVGIG (reference sequence). The CDR3 spans 13 residues. V was trimmed by 7 bases and J by 6 bases, leaving 16 bases between them. The CDR3 DNA sequence: TGTGCCTCCGCGCAGGGCCGCGTCAATGAGCAGTTCTTC. Protein sequence: CASAQGRVNEQFF.

V and J are TRBV27 and TRBJ1-4, with TRBD1 matching over 10 bases. CDR1 is MNHEY and CDR2 is SMNVEV in the germline V gene (reference sequence). V dropped 4 bases and J dropped 5; count of bases not matched to a gene: 1. The CDR3 length is 14 residues. DNA for the CDR3: TGTGCCAGCAGTTGGGGACAGGGGAATGAAAAACTGTTTTTT. Encoded protein: CASSWGQGNEKLFF. Full variable domain (remainder filled in from reference TRBV27 and TRBJ1-4): EAQVTQNPRYLITVTGKKLTVTCSQNMNHEYMSWYRQDPGLGLRQIYYSMNVEVTDKGDVPEGYKVSRKEKRNFPLILESPSPNQTSLYFCASSWGQGNEKLFFGSGTQLSVL.

This clone was detected only once. The chain has TRBV5-1 and TRBJ1-5, with 8 positions matching TRBD1. CDR3 length: 15 residues. Per germline, CDR1 SGHRS and CDR2 YFSETQ. The V segment lost 0 bases and the J segment 5 bases; nucleotides outside the gene matches: 4. The CDR3: CASSLGGQGDQPQHF. The CDR3 DNA reads as TGCGCCAGCAGCTTGGGCGGACAGGGTGATCAGCCCCAGCATTTT. The full variable domain, completed using reference TRBV5-1 and TRBJ1-5, is KAGVTQTPRYLIKTRGQQVTLSCSPISGHRSVSWYQQTPGQGLQFLFEYFSETQRNKGNFPGRFSGRQFSNSRSEMNVSTLELGDSALYLCASSLGGQGDQPQHFGDGTRLSIL.

V usage is TRBV6-1 and J usage is TRBJ2-7; 7 bases align to TRBD1. Per germline, CDR1 MNHNS and CDR2 SASEGT. J gave up 3 bases and V 3 bases, and 5 bases lay outside the gene matches. The CDR3 spans 14 residues. This CDR3 reads CASSDTGQIYEQYF. DNA of the CDR3: TGTGCCAGCAGTGACACGGGACAGATCTACGAGCAGTACTTC.

This sequence joins TRBV28 and TRBJ2-1; TRBD2 agrees at 9 bases. After removal of 8 bases from V and 5 bases from J, the junction contained 7 bases not matched to a gene. This CDR3 has 14 residues. Germline values: CDR1 MDHEN, CDR2 SYDVKM. Here the CDR3 reads CASRLAELDNEQFF. CDR3 bases: TGTGCCAGCCGACTAGCGGAGCTAGACAATGAGCAGTTCTTC.